This T cell receptor (beta chain) was identified during a study of PD-L1 blockade in urothelial cancer. The time point denotes: peripheral blood 6 weeks after treatment start. The table lists this clone with a count of one. From germline, CDR1 is SGHRS and CDR2 YFSETQ. V lost 2 bases, J lost 4 bases, and 11 bases stayed unmatched. This CDR3 comprises 18 residues. The repertoire was sequenced with immunoSEQ multiplex PCR; TCRdb's copy has only in-frame clones and lacks some. The repertoire holds about 120,000 clones, 86% seen once, with roughly 2.6% in the top ten. The sequence derives from a man aged 50-60 years with urothelial cancer. The chain joins TRBV5-1 to TRBJ2-5, with 13 nucleotides matching TRBD2. The sample here was PBMCs, taken around atezolizumab (anti-PD-L1) treatment. The CDR3 DNA reads TGCGCCAGCAGCTTAGCCAACGGAGGACTAGCGGGAGTAGAGACCCAGTACTTC. It encodes CASSLANGGLAGVETQYF.